Presented here are 7 T cell receptor beta chains from one specimen sequenced in a study of neurological immune-mediated disorders. TCRdb analysed the 5' RACE reads with MiXCR anew, one entry per CDR3 protein. The sample records 120,000 or so distinct CDR3 sequences, 3% to 3.5% being singletons. The sequenced material came from PBMCs. All receptors derive from a woman aged 25 to 45 with multiple sclerosis.

This clonotype has a count of ten or more. The chain combines TRBV29-1 with TRBJ2-2; TRBD1 might be the D (6 bases). The CDR3 extends over 13 amino acids. The V gene's germline CDR1 is SQVTM and CDR2 ANQGSEA. As DNA, the CDR3 is TGCTCAAGTTCAGGGGCGAACACCGGGGAGCTGTTTTTT. Translation gives CSSSGANTGELFF.

The table lists this clonotype with a few counts. This chain uses TRBV29-1 with TRBJ2-2; 7 bases are shared with TRBD1. V lost 7 bases, J lost 7 bases, and 12 bases stayed unmatched. The CDR3 runs 14 residues. Germline V gene sequence: CDR1 SQVTM, CDR2 ANQGSEA. CDR3: CSAKTVDRVGELFF. Written as DNA, the CDR3 is TGCAGCGCCAAGACCGTTGACAGGGTCGGGGAGCTGTTTTTT.

This clonotype occurred many times. The chain joins TRBV5-1 to TRBJ2-2; tentatively, D is TRBD2 (6 bases). The CDR3 spans 14 residues. V was pared by 6 bases and J by 4 bases, with 13 bases between. From germline, CDR1 is SGHRS and CDR2 YFSETQ. Here the CDR3 DNA reads TGCGCCAGCACCTCCGGGACTCTCACCGGGGAGCTGTTTTTT. As protein: CASTSGTLTGELFF.

This clonotype was counted ten times or more. J is TRBJ1-4 and V is TRBV6-5, with a possible D match to TRBD1 (6 bases). Trimming cost V 6 bases and J 8 bases, with 10 bases left between them. There are 12 residues in the CDR3. Germline CDR1 and CDR2: MNHEY and SVGAGI. CDR3 nucleotide sequence: TGTGCCAGCAGAGCCACAGGGGAAAAACTGTTTTTT. This sequence encodes CASRATGEKLFF.

This clonotype occurred many times. This rearrangement joins TRBV7-6 to TRBJ2-7; 8 bases are a match to TRBD1. From germline, CDR1 is SGHVS and CDR2 FNYEAQ. The CDR3 contains 16 residues. V trimming: 5 bases; J trimming: 3 bases; junction bases outside the gene matches: 12. CDR3 sequence (DNA): TGTGCCAGCAGCCCGAAGTCAGGGGGCCCCCTCTACGAGCAGTACTTC. Its translation is CASSPKSGGPLYEQYF.

In this sample, this clonotype turned up many times. This chain joins TRBV4-3 and TRBJ2-5, with TRBD2 as a possible D gene (7 bases). From germline, CDR1 is LGHNA and CDR2 YSLEER. Trimming took off 0 bases at V and 2 bases at J, with 22 bases between the two ends. The CDR3 has 19 amino acids. CDR3 DNA: TGCGCCAGCAGCCAAGATTGGGGCGGGGGCCCTCAGGGGCAAGAGACCCAGTACTTC. It specifies CASSQDWGGGPQGQETQYF.

This clonotype has a count of ten or more. The rearrangement uses TRBV29-1 and TRBJ1-1; possible D gene TRBD1, 5 bases. Germline V gene sequence: CDR1 SQVTM, CDR2 ANQGSEA. The CDR3 is 14 amino acids. V was clipped by 4 bases and J by 2 bases, with 14 bases between them. The CDR3, as DNA: TGCAGCGTTGCAGACTCCTGGACAAACACTGAAGCTTTCTTT. This encodes CSVADSWTNTEAFF. The full variable domain, its missing parts supplied by reference TRBV29-1 and TRBJ1-1, is SAVISQKPSRDICQRGTSLTIQCQVDSQVTMMFWYRQQPGQSLTLIATANQGSEATYESGFVIDKFPISRPNLTFSTLTVSNMSPEDSSIYLCSVADSWTNTEAFFGQGTRLTVV.